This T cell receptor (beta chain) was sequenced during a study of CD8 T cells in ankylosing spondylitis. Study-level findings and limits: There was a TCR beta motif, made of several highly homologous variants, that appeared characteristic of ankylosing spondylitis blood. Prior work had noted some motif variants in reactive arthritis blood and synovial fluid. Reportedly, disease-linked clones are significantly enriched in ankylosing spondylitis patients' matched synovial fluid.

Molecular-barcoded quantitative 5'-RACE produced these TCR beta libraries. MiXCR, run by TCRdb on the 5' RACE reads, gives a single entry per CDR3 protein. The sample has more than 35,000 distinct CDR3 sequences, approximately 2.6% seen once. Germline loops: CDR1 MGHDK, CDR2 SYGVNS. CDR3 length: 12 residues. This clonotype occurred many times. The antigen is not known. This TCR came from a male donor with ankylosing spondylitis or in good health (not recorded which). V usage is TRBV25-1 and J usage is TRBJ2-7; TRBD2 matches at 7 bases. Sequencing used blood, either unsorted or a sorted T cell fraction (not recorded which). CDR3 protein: CAKKTNGREQYF. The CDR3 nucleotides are TGTGCAAAGAAAACGAACGGGAGGGAGCAGTACTTC.